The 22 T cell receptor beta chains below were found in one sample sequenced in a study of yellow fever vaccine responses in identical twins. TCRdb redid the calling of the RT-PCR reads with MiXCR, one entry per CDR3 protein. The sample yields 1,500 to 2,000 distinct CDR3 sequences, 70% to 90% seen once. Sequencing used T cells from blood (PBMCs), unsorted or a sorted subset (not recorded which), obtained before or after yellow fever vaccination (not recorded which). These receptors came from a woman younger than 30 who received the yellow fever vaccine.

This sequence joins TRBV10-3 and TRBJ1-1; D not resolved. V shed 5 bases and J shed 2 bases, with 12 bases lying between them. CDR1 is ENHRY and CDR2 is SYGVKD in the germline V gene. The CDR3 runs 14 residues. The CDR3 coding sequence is TGTGCCATCAGTCGAGGGTTAATTAACACTGAAGCTTTCTTT. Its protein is CAISRGLINTEAFF.

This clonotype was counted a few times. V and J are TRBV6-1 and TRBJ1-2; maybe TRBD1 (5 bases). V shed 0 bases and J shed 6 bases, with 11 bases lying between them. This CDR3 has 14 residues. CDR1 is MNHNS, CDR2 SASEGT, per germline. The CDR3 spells CASSEARQGDGYTF. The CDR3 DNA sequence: TGTGCCAGCAGTGAAGCGCGGCAGGGAGATGGCTACACCTTC.

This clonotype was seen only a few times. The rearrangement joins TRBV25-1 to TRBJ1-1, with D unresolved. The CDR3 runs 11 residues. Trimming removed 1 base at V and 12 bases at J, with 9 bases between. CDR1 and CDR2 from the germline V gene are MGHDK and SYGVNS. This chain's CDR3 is CASSESMDTFF. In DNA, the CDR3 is TGTGCCAGCAGTGAATCTATGGATACTTTCTTT. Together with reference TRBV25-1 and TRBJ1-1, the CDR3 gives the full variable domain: EADIYQTPRYLVIGTGKKITLECSQTMGHDKMYWYQQDPGMELHLIHYSYGVNSTEKGDLSSESTVSRIRTEHFPLTLESARPSHTSQYLCASSESMDTFFGQGTRLTVV.

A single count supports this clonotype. CDR3 region: CASIPGTSGYNEQFF. CDR3 sequence (DNA): TGTGCCAGCATTCCCGGGACTAGCGGCTACAATGAGCAGTTCTTC. The rearrangement joins TRBV28 to TRBJ2-1; 11 nucleotides agree with TRBD2. The CDR3 length is 15 residues. Unmatched junction bases numbered 5, after V lost 7 bases and J lost 3 bases. Germline values: CDR1 MDHEN, CDR2 SYDVKM.

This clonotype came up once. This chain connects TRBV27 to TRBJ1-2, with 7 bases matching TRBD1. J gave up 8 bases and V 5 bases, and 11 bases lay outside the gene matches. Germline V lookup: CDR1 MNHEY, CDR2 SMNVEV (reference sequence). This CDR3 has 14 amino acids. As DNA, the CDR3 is TGTGCCAGCAGTCACCCACAGGGGTCGGGAGGCTACACCTTC. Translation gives CASSHPQGSGGYTF.

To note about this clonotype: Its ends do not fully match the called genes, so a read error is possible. The CDR3 DNA reads TGCACCAGCAGTTCCGGACCGATCAAAAACATTCAGTACTTC. It translates to CTSSSGPIKNIQYF. The chain is built from TRBV27 and TRBJ2-4; D remains ambiguous. The length of the CDR3 is 14 residues. Looked up from germline, CDR1 is MNHEY and CDR2 is SMNVEV (reference sequence).

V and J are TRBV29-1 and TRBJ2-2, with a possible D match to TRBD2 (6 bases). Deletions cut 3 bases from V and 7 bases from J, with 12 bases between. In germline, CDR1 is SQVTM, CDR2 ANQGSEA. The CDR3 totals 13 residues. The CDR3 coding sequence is TGCAGCGTTGACGGGAGCGTCGGCGGGGAGCTGTTTTTT. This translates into CSVDGSVGGELFF.

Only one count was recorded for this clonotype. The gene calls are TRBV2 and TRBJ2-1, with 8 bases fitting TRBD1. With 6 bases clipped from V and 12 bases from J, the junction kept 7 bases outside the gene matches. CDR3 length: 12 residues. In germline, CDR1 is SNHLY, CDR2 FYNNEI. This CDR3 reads CASRDFGTGQFF. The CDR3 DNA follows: TGTGCCAGCAGAGACTTCGGGACAGGGCAGTTCTTC.

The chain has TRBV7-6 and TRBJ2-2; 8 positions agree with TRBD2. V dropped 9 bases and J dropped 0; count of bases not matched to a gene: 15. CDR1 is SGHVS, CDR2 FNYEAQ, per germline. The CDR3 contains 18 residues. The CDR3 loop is CASNTRAGGPSNTGELFF. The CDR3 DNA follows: TGTGCCAGTAACACCCGGGCGGGGGGCCCTTCGAACACCGGGGAGCTGTTTTTT.

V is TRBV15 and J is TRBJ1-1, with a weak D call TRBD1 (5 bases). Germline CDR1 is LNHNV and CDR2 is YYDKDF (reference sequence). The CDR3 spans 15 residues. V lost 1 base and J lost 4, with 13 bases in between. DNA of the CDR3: TGTGCCACCAGCAGAGTCCGCCAGGGAGGCACTGAAGCTTTCTTT. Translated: CATSRVRQGGTEAFF.

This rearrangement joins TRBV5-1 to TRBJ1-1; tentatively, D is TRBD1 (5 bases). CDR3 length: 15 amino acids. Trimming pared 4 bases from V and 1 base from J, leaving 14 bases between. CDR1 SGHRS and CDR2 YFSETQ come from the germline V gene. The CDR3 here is CASSQWTTSNTEAFF. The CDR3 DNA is TGCGCCAGCAGCCAATGGACAACTTCGAACACTGAAGCTTTCTTT.

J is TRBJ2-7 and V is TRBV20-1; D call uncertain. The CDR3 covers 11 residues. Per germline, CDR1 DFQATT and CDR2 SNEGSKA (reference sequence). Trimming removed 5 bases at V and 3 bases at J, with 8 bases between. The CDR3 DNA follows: TGCAGTGCTGGGGTTTACTACGAGCAGTACTTC. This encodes CSAGVYYEQYF.

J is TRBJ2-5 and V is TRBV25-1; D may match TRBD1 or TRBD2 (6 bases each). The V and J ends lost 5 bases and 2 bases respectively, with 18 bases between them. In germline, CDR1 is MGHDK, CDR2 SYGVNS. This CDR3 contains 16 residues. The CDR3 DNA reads TGTGCCAGCAGTAAAACAGGGCTGGCGGGACAAGAGACCCAGTACTTC. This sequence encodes CASSKTGLAGQETQYF.

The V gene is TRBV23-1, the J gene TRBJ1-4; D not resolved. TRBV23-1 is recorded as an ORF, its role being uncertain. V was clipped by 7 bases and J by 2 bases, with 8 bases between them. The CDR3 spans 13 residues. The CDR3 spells CASKGRTNEKLFF. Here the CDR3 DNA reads TGCGCCAGCAAGGGCAGGACTAATGAAAAACTGTTTTTT.

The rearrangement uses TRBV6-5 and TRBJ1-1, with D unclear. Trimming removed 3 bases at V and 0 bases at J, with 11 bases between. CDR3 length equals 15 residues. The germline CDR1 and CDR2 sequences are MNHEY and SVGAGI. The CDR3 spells CASSYAKNMNTEAFF. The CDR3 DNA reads TGTGCCAGCAGTTATGCAAAAAACATGAACACTGAAGCTTTCTTT.

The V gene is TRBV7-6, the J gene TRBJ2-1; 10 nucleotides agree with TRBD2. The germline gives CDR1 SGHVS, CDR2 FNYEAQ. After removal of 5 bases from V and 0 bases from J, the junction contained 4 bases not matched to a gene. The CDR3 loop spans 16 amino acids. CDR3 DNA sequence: TGTGCCAGCAGCCCAAGACTAGCGGGCTCCTACAATGAGCAGTTCTTC. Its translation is CASSPRLAGSYNEQFF.

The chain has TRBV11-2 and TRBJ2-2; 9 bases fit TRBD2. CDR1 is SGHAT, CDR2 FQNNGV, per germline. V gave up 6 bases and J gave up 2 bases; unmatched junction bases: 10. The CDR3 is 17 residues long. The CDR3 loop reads CASRIQREDRNTGELFF. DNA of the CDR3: TGTGCCAGCAGAATCCAGCGGGAGGACCGAAACACCGGGGAGCTGTTTTTT.

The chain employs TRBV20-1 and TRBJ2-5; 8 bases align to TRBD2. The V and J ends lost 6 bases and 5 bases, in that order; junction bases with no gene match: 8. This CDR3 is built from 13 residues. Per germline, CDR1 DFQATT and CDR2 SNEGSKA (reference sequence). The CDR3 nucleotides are TGCAGTGCAAGCGGGAGACAGCTCGAGACCCAGTACTTC. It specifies CSASGRQLETQYF.

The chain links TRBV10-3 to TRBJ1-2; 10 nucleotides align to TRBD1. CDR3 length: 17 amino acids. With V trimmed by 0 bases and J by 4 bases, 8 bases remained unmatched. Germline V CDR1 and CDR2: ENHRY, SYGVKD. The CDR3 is CAISESWTGGVGYGYTF. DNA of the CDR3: TGTGCCATCAGTGAGTCCTGGACAGGGGGTGTTGGCTATGGCTACACCTTC.

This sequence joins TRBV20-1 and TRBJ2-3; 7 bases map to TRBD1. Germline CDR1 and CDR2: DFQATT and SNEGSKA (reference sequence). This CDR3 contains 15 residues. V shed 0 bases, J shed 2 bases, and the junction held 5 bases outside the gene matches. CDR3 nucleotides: TGCAGTGCTAGAGATCCCGGGACAGTCACAGATACGCAGTATTTT. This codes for CSARDPGTVTDTQYF.

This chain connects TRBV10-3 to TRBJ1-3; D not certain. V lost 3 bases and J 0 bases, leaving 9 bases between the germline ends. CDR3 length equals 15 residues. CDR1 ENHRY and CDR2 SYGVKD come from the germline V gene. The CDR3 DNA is TGTGCCATCAGTGATGGGGTCCTCTCTGGAAACACCATATATTTT. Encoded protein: CAISDGVLSGNTIYF.

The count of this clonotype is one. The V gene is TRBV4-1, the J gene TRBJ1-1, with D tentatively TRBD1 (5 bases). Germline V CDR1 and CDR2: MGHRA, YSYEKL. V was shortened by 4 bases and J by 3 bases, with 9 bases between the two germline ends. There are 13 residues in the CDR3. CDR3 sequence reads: CASSLGLDTEAFF. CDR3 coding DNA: TGCGCCAGCAGCCTGGGGCTAGACACTGAAGCTTTCTTT.